These T cell receptor beta chains were read from a single sample in a study of T cells in Graves' hyperthyroidism and ophthalmopathy. TCRdb ran MiXCR on the multiplex PCR reads and lists one entry per CDR3 protein. Of about 420,000 distinct CDR3 sequences in the sample, more than 15% were seen once. Sequenced input: blood. These receptors were taken from a young woman with Graves' hyperthyroidism. Each CDR3 is given with its conserved first and last residue. The D gene is left open where the match is weak. For some rows the clone size is stated as once, few or many, or as a class when expanded; others skip it.

d_gene	abundance	j_gene	len	v_gene	CDR3aa	CDR3nt
-	many	TRBJ1-1	14	TRBV15	CATSRDRLNTEAFF	TGTGCCACCAGCAGAGACAGGCTGAACACTGAAGCTTTCTTT
-	-	TRBJ1-3	14	TRBV11-2	CASSLVRGGNTIYF	TGTGCCAGCAGCTTAGTCAGGGGAGGAAACACCATATATTTT
-	many	TRBJ2-2	13	TRBV7-9	CASSLQFDGELFF	TGTGCCAGCAGCTTACAATTTGACGGGGAGCTGTTTTTT
-	few	TRBJ2-2	17	TRBV6-1	CASSEALLGRNTGELFF	TGTGCCAGCAGTGAAGCGCTTTTAGGGCGGAACACCGGGGAGCTGTTTTTT
TRBD1	many	TRBJ1-1	13	TRBV5-1	CASSRDRLSEAFF	TGCGCCAGCAGTCGGGACAGGCTGAGTGAAGCTTTCTTT
-	many	TRBJ1-5	15	TRBV28	CASRKQGVTGQPQHF	TGTGCCAGCAGAAAACAGGGAGTAACGGGACAGCCCCAGCATTTT
-	many	TRBJ1-5	16	TRBV6-2/TRBV6-3	CASRPRTGYSNQPQHF	TGTGCCAGCAGACCCCGTACAGGGTACAGCAATCAGCCCCAGCATTTT
TRBD2	few	TRBJ2-3	14	TRBV15	CATSREGLTDTQYF	TGTGCCACCAGCCGGGAGGGCCTTACAGATACGCAGTATTTT
TRBD1	many	TRBJ2-2	15	TRBV12-3/TRBV12-4	CASTLGQTATGELFF	TGTGCCAGCACTTTGGGACAGACGGCCACCGGGGAGCTGTTTTTT
-	-	TRBJ1-1	13	TRBV7-3	CASSLRAVTEAFF	TGTGCCAGCAGCTTAAGGGCGGTCACTGAAGCTTTCTTT
TRBD2	few	TRBJ2-7	15	TRBV29-1	CSVEGLAGVGLEQYF	TGCAGCGTTGAGGGACTAGCGGGAGTAGGGCTCGAGCAGTACTTC
TRBD2	-	TRBJ2-1	16	TRBV13	CASSLGTSGTYNEQFF	TGTGCCAGCAGCCTTGGGACTAGCGGGACCTACAATGAGCAGTTCTTC
TRBD2	many	TRBJ2-7	14	TRBV12-3/TRBV12-4	CASSLGTSSSEQYF	TGTGCCAGCAGTTTGGGGACTAGCTCGAGCGAGCAGTACTTC
-	many	TRBJ1-6	15	TRBV20-1	CSARTFRAETSPLHF	TGCAGTGCTAGGACCTTTAGGGCCGAGACTTCACCCCTCCACTTT
-	many	TRBJ1-1	14	TRBV3-1	CASSREGRSTEAFF	TGTGCCAGCAGCCGGGAGGGGAGAAGCACTGAAGCTTTCTTT
-	few	TRBJ1-1	13	TRBV9	CASSVGGDPEAFF	TGTGCCAGCAGCGTAGGAGGGGACCCTGAAGCTTTCTTT
TRBD1	few	TRBJ1-6	14	TRBV12-3/TRBV12-4	CASTHDRANSPLHF	TGTGCCAGCACCCACGACAGGGCAAACTCACCCCTCCACTTT
-	many	TRBJ1-5	18	TRBV18	CASSPLRLSTVNNQPQHF	TGTGCCAGCTCACCATTGAGGTTGTCGACAGTGAACAATCAGCCCCAGCATTTT
TRBD2	many	TRBJ2-1	16	TRBV3-1	CASSPLSRGGNNEQFF	TGTGCCAGCAGCCCCCTTAGCCGGGGGGGGAACAATGAGCAGTTCTTC
TRBD2	-	TRBJ2-7	14	TRBV5-8	CASSPWTSSYEQYF	TGTGCCAGCAGCCCTTGGACTAGCAGCTACGAGCAGTACTTC
TRBD2	few	TRBJ2-1	16	TRBV19	CASRTSGRGSYNEQFF	TGTGCCAGTAGGACTAGCGGGAGAGGCTCCTACAATGAGCAGTTCTTC
TRBD1	many	TRBJ2-5	13	TRBV10-3	CAISDGQGETQYF	TGTGCCATCAGTGATGGACAGGGGGAGACCCAGTACTTC
-	-	TRBJ2-1	16	TRBV25-1	CASSEWGRGDYNEQFF	TGTGCCAGCAGTGAATGGGGGAGAGGGGACTACAATGAGCAGTTCTTC
TRBD1	many	TRBJ2-7	13	TRBV20-1	CSARGQGLYEQYF	TGCAGTGCTAGAGGACAGGGTCTTTACGAGCAGTACTTC
TRBD2	-	TRBJ2-3	14	TRBV6-1	CASSQGGLGDTQYF	TGTGCCAGCAGTCAGGGAGGGCTCGGGGATACGCAGTATTTT
-	many	TRBJ1-2	14	TRBV28	CASAEYRGNYGYTF	TGTGCCAGCGCTGAATACCGGGGGAACTATGGCTACACCTTC
TRBD1	-	TRBJ1-1	14	TRBV10-3	CAIQGGLMNTEAFF	TGTGCCATCCAGGGGGGATTAATGAACACTGAAGCTTTCTTT
-	many	TRBJ2-7	13	TRBV7-2	CASSGTGRYEQYF	TGTGCCAGCAGCGGTACAGGGAGATACGAGCAGTACTTC
-	many	TRBJ2-5	12	TRBV2	CASRGNQETQYF	TGTGCCAGCCGGGGAAACCAAGAGACCCAGTACTTC
-	many	TRBJ2-2	14	TRBV6-2/TRBV6-3	CASSYSTVTGELFF	TGTGCCAGCAGTTACTCGACAGTGACCGGGGAGCTGTTTTTT
-	many	TRBJ2-7	16	TRBV13	CASRVMGGGRSYEQYF	TGTGCCAGCAGGGTGATGGGAGGGGGACGCTCCTACGAGCAGTACTTC
TRBD1	many	TRBJ2-1	13	TRBV7-2	CASSARQGNEQFF	TGTGCCAGCAGCGCAAGACAGGGGAATGAGCAGTTCTTC
TRBD1	many	TRBJ1-6	14	TRBV12-3/TRBV12-4	CASSLKTGDSPLHF	TGTGCCAGCAGTTTAAAGACAGGGGATTCACCCCTCCACTTT
TRBD1	few	TRBJ1-2	13	TRBV29-1	CSFPPGGNYGYTF	TGCAGCTTTCCTCCAGGGGGCAACTATGGCTACACCTTC
-	few	TRBJ2-5	17	TRBV5-5	CASSLAIWGGGQETQYF	TGTGCCAGCAGCTTGGCCATTTGGGGGGGGGGCCAGGAGACCCAGTACTTC
TRBD2	few	TRBJ2-7	17	TRBV7-9	CASSLGRRLAGGEEQYF	TGTGCCAGCAGCTTAGGAAGACGTTTAGCGGGAGGGGAAGAGCAGTACTTC
-	-	TRBJ1-2	13	TRBV20-1	CSARAPRDYGYTF	TGCAGTGCTAGGGCCCCTAGGGACTATGGCTACACCTTC
-	many	TRBJ2-5	13	TRBV2	CASSGEVQETQYF	TGTGCCAGCAGTGGGGAAGTCCAAGAGACCCAGTACTTC
-	few	TRBJ2-5	12	TRBV20-1	CSARVLRETQYF	TGCAGTGCTAGAGTCCTCCGGGAGACCCAGTACTTC
TRBD1	many	TRBJ1-5	15	TRBV6-1	CASRGQGKENQPQHF	TGTGCCAGCAGAGGACAGGGGAAAGAGAATCAGCCCCAGCATTTT
-	many	TRBJ1-1	16	TRBV28	CASSFSSVGTPTEAFF	TGTGCCAGCAGTTTCAGTAGTGTAGGCACTCCCACTGAAGCTTTCTTT
TRBD1	-	TRBJ1-5	14	TRBV19	CASSIGQGVQPQHF	TGTGCCAGTAGTATCGGGCAGGGGGTACAGCCCCAGCATTTT
TRBD1	many	TRBJ2-3	14	TRBV3-1	CASRRRQGADTQYF	TGTGCCAGCCGCCGGAGACAGGGAGCAGATACGCAGTATTTT
-	many	TRBJ1-2	15	TRBV27	CASSPYQGSGYGYTF	TGTGCCAGCAGTCCATATCAGGGTTCGGGCTATGGCTACACCTTC
TRBD2	-	TRBJ2-3	14	TRBV10-1	CASQLAEPTDTQYF	TGCGCCAGCCAACTAGCGGAGCCCACAGATACGCAGTATTTT
-	many	TRBJ1-6	14	TRBV27	CASRRAGYNSPLHF	TGTGCCAGCAGGCGGGCGGGCTATAATTCACCCCTCCACTTT
TRBD1	-	TRBJ1-5	16	TRBV7-8	CASSTQGAGFDQPQHF	TGTGCCAGCAGCACCCAGGGGGCTGGATTTGATCAGCCCCAGCATTTT
TRBD2	few	TRBJ2-5	14	TRBV29-1	CSLRLREYQETQYF	TGCAGCCTAAGGCTGCGGGAGTACCAAGAGACCCAGTACTTC
-	few	TRBJ2-6	12	TRBV11-1	CASSLYGGPLTF	TGTGCCAGCAGCTTATATGGGGGTCCGTTGACTTTC
TRBD2	-	TRBJ2-7	15	TRBV7-9	CASSQGLAGFYEQYF	TGTGCCAGCAGCCAGGGACTAGCGGGATTCTACGAGCAGTACTTC
-	many	TRBJ2-7	12	TRBV11-2	CASRRDLGEQYF	TGTGCCAGCAGGCGAGACCTGGGGGAGCAGTACTTC
-	many	TRBJ1-1	13	TRBV2	CASRFRGGTEAFF	TGTGCCAGCAGATTCAGGGGAGGGACTGAAGCTTTCTTT
TRBD1	-	TRBJ2-3	16	TRBV28	CASSEGGTGGADTQYF	TGTGCCAGCAGCGAGGGGGGGACAGGGGGCGCAGATACGCAGTATTTT
-	-	TRBJ2-1	17	TRBV5-1	CASSLGRDSPSYNEQFF	TGCGCCAGCAGCCTTGGTAGGGACTCCCCCTCCTACAATGAGCAGTTCTTC
TRBD2	many	TRBJ2-3	16	TRBV11-2	CASSFSGGLSTDTQYF	TGTGCCAGCAGCTTTAGCGGGGGCCTCTCCACAGATACGCAGTATTTT
-	many	TRBJ2-7	15	TRBV28	CASTASGTYYYEQYF	TGTGCCAGCACTGCCTCCGGGACCTACTATTACGAGCAGTACTTC
-	-	TRBJ1-5	14	TRBV4-1	CASRRTVGNQPQHF	TGCGCCAGCAGACGGACAGTGGGCAATCAGCCCCAGCATTTT
TRBD2	few	TRBJ2-7	16	TRBV7-3	CASSLGLAGVQGEQYF	TGTGCCAGCAGCTTGGGACTAGCGGGAGTTCAGGGCGAGCAGTACTTC
-	-	TRBJ2-4	16	TRBV2	CASSEAGGLTKNIQYF	TGTGCCAGCAGTGAAGCCGGGGGGCTAACCAAAAACATTCAGTACTTC